These 27 T cell receptor beta chains share one sample of origin, sequenced in a study of T-cell reconstitution after alpha-beta-depleted transplantation in children. Using unique molecular identifiers, the investigators prepared the TCRbeta library. TCRdb re-analysed the PCR reads in MiXCR, keeping a single row per CDR3 protein. Here the sample spans 500,000 to 750,000 distinct CDR3 sequences, 25% to 30% being singletons. Material: PBMCs, obtained before TCRalphabeta/CD19-depleted stem cell transplant. Receptors originate from a boy under two years old with Wiskott-Aldrich syndrome, due to receive a stem cell transplant.

This clonotype has a handful of counts. The chain combines TRBV27 with TRBJ2-5, with 7 bases matching TRBD2. The CDR3 runs to 13 residues. Germline CDR1 MNHEY, CDR2 SMNVEV (reference sequence). V was clipped by 8 bases and J by 6 bases; unmatched bases: 9. The CDR3: CASGTNGLKTQYF. The CDR3 DNA follows: TGTGCCAGCGGGACTAACGGTTTGAAGACCCAGTACTTC.

This chain joins TRBV12-5 and TRBJ2-1; the match to TRBD1 covers 7 bases. The CDR3 runs to 16 residues. Per the germline V gene, CDR1 is LGHNT and CDR2 is FRNRAP. After removal of 2 bases from V and 4 bases from J, the junction contained 8 bases not matched to a gene. The CDR3 region has the DNA TGTGCTAGTGGTTTGATCGACCGGGACAGATACAATGAGCAGTTCTTC. Translated: CASGLIDRDRYNEQFF.

V gene TRBV20-1 combines with J gene TRBJ2-1, with D uncertain. This CDR3 spans 12 amino acids. Trimming took off 2 bases at V and 10 bases at J, with 12 bases between the two ends. Germline CDR1 and CDR2: DFQATT and SNEGSKA (reference sequence). CDR3 loop: CSARRRLQEQFF. Written as DNA, the CDR3 is TGCAGTGCTAGAAGGCGGCTACAGGAGCAGTTCTTC.

The chain is built from TRBV18 and TRBJ1-4; TRBD1 might be the D (5 bases). V gave up 3 bases and J gave up 4 bases, with 9 bases separating them. The CDR3 consists of 14 residues. Germline V CDR1 and CDR2: KGHSH, LQKENI. DNA for the CDR3: TGTGCCAGCTCACCGAGAGGGGTTAATGAAAAACTGTTTTTT. It encodes CASSPRGVNEKLFF.

The CDR3 sequence: CSAISETGAGYEQYF. The CDR3 DNA reads as TGCAGTGCCATATCAGAAACAGGGGCCGGATACGAGCAGTACTTC. The chain combines TRBV20-1 with TRBJ2-7; 7 bases align to TRBD1. J was trimmed by 4 bases and V by 6 bases; bases with no gene match: 15. The germline CDR1 and CDR2 sequences are DFQATT and SNEGSKA (reference sequence). CDR3 size: 15 residues.

This rearrangement joins TRBV29-1 to TRBJ2-7, with 11 nucleotides matching TRBD1. This CDR3 is 15 amino acids long. Germline assignment: CDR1 SQVTM and CDR2 ANQGSEA. The V and J ends lost 7 bases and 6 bases, in that order; junction bases with no gene match: 14. CDR3: CSAIGRTGTGGEQYF. The CDR3 DNA reads as TGCAGCGCCATAGGAAGGACCGGGACAGGGGGCGAGCAGTACTTC.

This clonotype appeared a few times. This rearrangement joins TRBV5-5 to TRBJ2-7; D assignment may be TRBD1 or TRBD2 (5 bases each). There are 17 residues in the CDR3. Between the trimmed V and J ends, which lost 0 bases and 5 bases, there was a span of 21 bases. Looked up from germline, CDR1 is SGHKS and CDR2 is YYEKEE (reference sequence). The CDR3 DNA reads as TGTGCCAGCAGCTTGGGTCCTCCGGGACGGCTAGATAACGAGCAGTACTTC. Its protein is CASSLGPPGRLDNEQYF.

This clonotype came up a few times. The chain's CDR3 is CSASPGTGKDEQYF. CDR3 in DNA: TGCAGTGCTAGCCCCGGGACAGGGAAGGACGAGCAGTACTTC. The chain uses TRBV20-1 and TRBJ2-7; 9 bases agree with TRBD1. The length of the CDR3 is 14 residues. The V segment lost 3 bases and the J segment 5 bases; nucleotides outside the gene matches: 8. Germline values: CDR1 DFQATT, CDR2 SNEGSKA (reference sequence).

This clonotype came up a few times. J is TRBJ2-1 and V is TRBV12-3 or TRBV12-4, with TRBD2 matching over 13 bases. V lost 6 bases, J lost 9 bases, and 5 bases stayed unmatched. This CDR3 comprises 14 residues. The CDR3 spells CASSGLAGAGEQFF. The CDR3 DNA reads as TGTGCCAGCAGCGGACTAGCGGGAGCAGGTGAGCAGTTCTTC.

This clonotype was detected only once. This rearrangement joins TRBV3-1 to TRBJ2-7; 12 bases map to TRBD2. Losses at the gene ends were 4 bases for V and 6 bases for J; bases not matched to a gene: 7. CDR3 length: 15 amino acids. Germline assignment: CDR1 LGHDT and CDR2 YNNKEL (reference sequence). In DNA, the CDR3 is TGTGCCAGCAGCCTCAGACTAGCGGGAGCTCTCGAGCAGTACTTC. Translating it yields CASSLRLAGALEQYF.

This clonotype was detected a few times. The rearrangement links TRBV5-1 to TRBJ1-1, with a weak D call TRBD1 (6 bases). The V end was cut by 0 bases, the J end by 10 bases, with 16 bases between. The CDR3 has 14 residues. CDR1 is SGHRS, CDR2 YFSETQ, per germline. DNA for the CDR3: TGCGCCAGCAGCTTGGATGTCGCGGCAGGGGTAGCTTTCTTT. Translation gives CASSLDVAAGVAFF.

This clonotype turned up a few times. The CDR3 sequence is CAISVWGSYEQYF. CDR3 DNA: TGTGCCATCAGTGTATGGGGCTCCTACGAGCAGTACTTC. The gene calls are TRBV10-3 and TRBJ2-7; the D is unclear. The CDR3 is made up of 13 amino acids. Between the trimmed V and J ends, which lost 4 bases and 0 bases, there was a span of 7 bases. Germline loops: CDR1 ENHRY, CDR2 SYGVKD.

The chain is built from TRBV30 and TRBJ2-1; D gene ambiguous. Trimming took 5 bases from V and 4 from J, leaving 12 bases between them. The germline CDR1 and CDR2 sequences are GTSNPN and SVGIG (reference sequence). The CDR3 contains 13 residues. The CDR3 DNA follows: TGTGCCTGGGCCCAGATTGGATACAATGAGCAGTTCTTC. This encodes CAWAQIGYNEQFF.

This CDR3 is CATSRDTGRGLRLHSYNEQFF. CDR3 nucleotides: TGTGCCACCAGCAGAGATACTGGGAGGGGGTTGCGCCTGCATTCCTACAATGAGCAGTTCTTC. The rearrangement joins TRBV15 to TRBJ2-1; D possibly corresponds to TRBD2 (7 bases). The CDR3 spans 21 residues. Looked up from germline, CDR1 is LNHNV and CDR2 is YYDKDF (reference sequence). V lost 0 bases to trimming and J lost 1 base, with 25 bases between them.

The sample holds a few counts of this clonotype. The CDR3 here is CASSYSSLAGQSSYNEQFF. The CDR3 bases are TGTGCCAGCAGTTACTCGAGCCTAGCGGGACAAAGCTCCTACAATGAGCAGTTCTTC. This chain links TRBV6-5 with TRBJ2-1, with TRBD2 identical over 9 bases. Trimming took 0 bases from V and 0 from J; bases not matched to a gene: 9. This CDR3 is 19 amino acids long. CDR1 and CDR2 (germline): MNHEY, SVGAGI.

The chain recombines TRBV10-3 with TRBJ2-1, with D maybe TRBD2 (6 bases). The V and J ends lost 3 bases and 6 bases respectively, with 9 bases between them. Germline CDR1 reads ENHRY; CDR2 reads SYGVKD. CDR3 length: 13 amino acids. CDR3 DNA sequence: TGTGCCATCAGTGACCGGAGGGGCAATGAGCAGTTCTTC. It yields the protein CAISDRRGNEQFF.

The rearrangement uses TRBV9 and TRBJ1-2; the D gene is possibly TRBD1 (5 bases). There are 13 residues in the CDR3. The V gene's germline CDR1 is SGDLS and CDR2 YYNGEE. V gave up 0 bases and J gave up 4 bases, with 7 bases separating them. This CDR3 is CASSVGGFYGYTF. CDR3 nucleotides: TGTGCCAGCAGCGTAGGGGGGTTCTATGGCTACACCTTC. Full variable domain (outside the CDR3, taken from reference TRBV9 and TRBJ1-2): DSGVTQTPKHLITATGQRVTLRCSPRSGDLSVYWYQQSLDQGLQFLIQYYNGEERAKGNILERFSAQQFPDLHSELNLSSLELGDSALYFCASSVGGFYGYTFGSGTRLTVV.

This clonotype was counted a few times. The chain joins TRBV12-3 or TRBV12-4 to TRBJ2-5; D is uncertain. V shed 6 bases and J shed 5 bases, with 16 bases lying between them. CDR3 size: 14 residues. The CDR3 sequence: CASRPTAFVETQYF. CDR3 in DNA: TGTGCCAGCAGACCCACGGCCTTTGTGGAGACCCAGTACTTC.

This rearrangement joins TRBV5-6 to TRBJ2-7, with D perhaps TRBD2 (6 bases). Germline V gene lookup returns CDR1 SGHDT and CDR2 YYEEEE. V was pared by 1 base and J by 7 bases, with 24 bases between. The CDR3 is made up of 17 amino acids. CDR3 sequence (DNA): TGTGCCAGCAGCTTGTATCGCGGTCCAGCGGGTCTAGTGGAGCAGTACTTC. It translates to CASSLYRGPAGLVEQYF.

This clonotype has a handful of counts. The chain uses TRBV12-3 or TRBV12-4 and TRBJ2-3; 10 positions match TRBD2. There are 15 residues in the CDR3. Losses at the gene ends were 3 bases for V and 9 bases for J; bases not matched to a gene: 9. The CDR3, as DNA: TGTGCCAGCAGTTTCGGGCTAGCGGGAGAAAACACGCAGTATTTT. As protein: CASSFGLAGENTQYF.

The chain uses TRBV4-1 and TRBJ2-1, with D perhaps TRBD1 (5 bases). The CDR3 is made up of 15 amino acids. V was pared by 1 base and J by 4 bases, with 11 bases between. Per the germline V gene, CDR1 is MGHRA and CDR2 is YSYEKL. Here the CDR3 reads CASSQGTLGYNEQFF. CDR3 bases: TGCGCCAGCAGCCAAGGGACACTCGGGTACAATGAGCAGTTCTTC.

This clonotype was seen more than once but under ten times. The DNA for the CDR3 is TGCGCCAGCAGCTTGGTACCGCGGGAGTACAATGAGCAGTTCTTC. Translation gives CASSLVPREYNEQFF. The rearrangement uses TRBV5-1 and TRBJ2-1; 7 nucleotides align to TRBD2. J was trimmed by 4 bases and V by 0 bases; bases with no gene match: 4. Germline CDR1 SGHRS, CDR2 YFSETQ. This CDR3 is built from 15 residues.

This clonotype has just a few counts. This sequence joins TRBV6-5 and TRBJ2-3; 10 bases align to TRBD2. The CDR3 extends over 17 amino acids. Germline V gene lookup returns CDR1 MNHEY and CDR2 SVGAGI. V lost 2 bases and J lost 3; bases outside the gene matches: 8. This CDR3 reads CASSYPLTSGITDTQYF. In DNA form, the CDR3 reads TGTGCCAGCAGTTACCCCTTAACTAGCGGGATTACAGATACGCAGTATTTT.

This clonotype was detected only a few times. The chain has TRBV5-1 and TRBJ2-1; no reliable D call. The germline V gene has CDR1 SGHRS and CDR2 YFSETQ. V shed 7 bases and J shed 4 bases, with 12 bases lying between them. The CDR3 extends over 13 amino acids. In DNA, the CDR3 is TGCGCCAGCCGCTGGCTGGGATACAATGAGCAGTTCTTC. This translates into CASRWLGYNEQFF.

Concerning this clonotype: No conserved phenylalanine or tryptophan is present at the end of the CDR3, so a read error is the likely explanation. This chain links TRBV5-1 with TRBJ2-7; D uncertain. V lost 4 bases and J lost 3, with 5 bases in between. This CDR3 contains 11 residues. Germline V gene data show CDR1 as SGHRS and CDR2 as YFSETQ. CDR3 DNA: TGCGCCAGCAGCGGAGACTACGAGCAGTACTCC. Encoded protein: CASSGDYEQYS.

This clonotype appeared a few times. This chain connects TRBV5-1 to TRBJ2-7; 7 bases align to TRBD1. Germline V CDR1 and CDR2: SGHRS, YFSETQ. With V trimmed by 0 bases and J by 5 bases, 8 bases remained unmatched. CDR3 size: 15 residues. CDR3 in amino acids: CASSLADRAYNEQYF. Here the CDR3 DNA reads TGCGCCAGCAGCTTGGCCGACAGGGCCTACAACGAGCAGTACTTC. The entire variable domain, with the rest obtained from reference TRBV5-1 and TRBJ2-7, is as follows: KAGVTQTPRYLIKTRGQQVTLSCSPISGHRSVSWYQQTPGQGLQFLFEYFSETQRNKGNFPGRFSGRQFSNSRSEMNVSTLELGDSALYLCASSLADRAYNEQYFGPGTRLTVT.

This clonotype was observed a handful of times. This chain connects TRBV20-1 to TRBJ2-5; perhaps TRBD2 as D (6 bases). The germline gives CDR1 DFQATT, CDR2 SNEGSKA (reference sequence). There are 14 residues in the CDR3. V was trimmed by 2 bases and J by 5 bases, leaving 15 bases between them. This chain's CDR3 is CSARKTGSGETQYF. The DNA of the CDR3 is TGCAGTGCTAGAAAAACCGGGAGCGGGGAGACCCAGTACTTC.